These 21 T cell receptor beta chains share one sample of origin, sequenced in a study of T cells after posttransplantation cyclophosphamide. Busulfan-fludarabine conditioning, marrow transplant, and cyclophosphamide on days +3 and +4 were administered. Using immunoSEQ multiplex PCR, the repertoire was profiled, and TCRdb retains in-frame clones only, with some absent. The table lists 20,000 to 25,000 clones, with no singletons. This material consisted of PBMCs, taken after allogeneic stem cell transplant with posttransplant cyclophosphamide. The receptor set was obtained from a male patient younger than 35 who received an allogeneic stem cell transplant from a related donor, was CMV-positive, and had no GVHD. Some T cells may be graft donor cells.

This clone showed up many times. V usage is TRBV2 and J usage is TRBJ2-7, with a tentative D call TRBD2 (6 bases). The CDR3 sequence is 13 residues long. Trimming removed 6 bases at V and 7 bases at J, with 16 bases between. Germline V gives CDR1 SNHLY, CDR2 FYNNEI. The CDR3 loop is CASRGLANWEQYF. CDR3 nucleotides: TGTGCCAGCAGGGGGCTAGCGAACTGGGAGCAGTACTTC.

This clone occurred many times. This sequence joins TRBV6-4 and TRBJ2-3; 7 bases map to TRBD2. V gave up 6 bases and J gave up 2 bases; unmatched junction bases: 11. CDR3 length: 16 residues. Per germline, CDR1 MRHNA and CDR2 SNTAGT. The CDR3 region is CASSDGSSGLTDTQYF. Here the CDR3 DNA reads TGTGCCAGCAGCGACGGATCTAGCGGACTCACAGATACGCAGTATTTT.

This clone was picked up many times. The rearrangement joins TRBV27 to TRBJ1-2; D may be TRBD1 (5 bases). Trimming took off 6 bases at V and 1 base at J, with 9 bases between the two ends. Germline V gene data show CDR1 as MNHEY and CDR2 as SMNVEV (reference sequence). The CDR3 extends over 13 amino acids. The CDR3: CASRRQFNYGYTF. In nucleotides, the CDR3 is TGTGCCAGCAGACGACAGTTTAACTATGGCTACACCTTC.

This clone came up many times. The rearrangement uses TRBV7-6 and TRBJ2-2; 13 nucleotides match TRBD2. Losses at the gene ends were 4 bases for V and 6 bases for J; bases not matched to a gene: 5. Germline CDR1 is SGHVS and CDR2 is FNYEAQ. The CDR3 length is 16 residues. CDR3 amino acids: CASSSLGLAGAGELFF. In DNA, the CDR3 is TGTGCCAGCAGCTCCCTCGGACTAGCGGGAGCCGGGGAGCTGTTTTTT.

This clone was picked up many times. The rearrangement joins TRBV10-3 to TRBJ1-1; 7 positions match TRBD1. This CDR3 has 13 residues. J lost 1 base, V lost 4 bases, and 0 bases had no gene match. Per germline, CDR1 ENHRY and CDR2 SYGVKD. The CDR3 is CAISGQGNTEAFF. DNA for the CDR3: TGTGCCATCAGTGGACAGGGGAACACTGAAGCTTTCTTT.

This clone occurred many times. The CDR3 spells CASSIILAGVFRTQYF. CDR3 sequence (DNA): TGTGCCAGCAGCATAATACTAGCGGGAGTTTTTCGGACCCAGTACTTC. This rearrangement joins TRBV7-9 to TRBJ2-5; 11 bases agree with TRBD2. V lost 5 bases, J lost 7 bases, and 12 bases stayed unmatched. The CDR3 has 16 residues. Per germline, CDR1 SEHNR and CDR2 FQNEAQ (reference sequence).

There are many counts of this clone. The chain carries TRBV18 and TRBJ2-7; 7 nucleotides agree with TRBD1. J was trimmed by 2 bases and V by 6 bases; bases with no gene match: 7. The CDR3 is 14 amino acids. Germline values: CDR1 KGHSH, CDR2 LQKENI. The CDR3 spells CASSHGTETYEQYF. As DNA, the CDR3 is TGTGCCAGCTCCCATGGGACAGAAACCTACGAGCAGTACTTC. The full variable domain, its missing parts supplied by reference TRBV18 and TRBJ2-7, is NAGVMQNPRHLVRRRGQEARLRCSPMKGHSHVYWYRQLPEEGLKFMVYLQKENIIDESGMPKERFSAEFPKEGPSILRIQQVVRGDSAAYFCASSHGTETYEQYFGPGTRLTVT.

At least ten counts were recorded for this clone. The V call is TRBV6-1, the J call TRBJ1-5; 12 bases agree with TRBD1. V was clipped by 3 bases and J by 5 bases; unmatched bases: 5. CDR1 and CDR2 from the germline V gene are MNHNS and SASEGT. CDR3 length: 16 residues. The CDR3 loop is CASSEVGTGGYQPQHF. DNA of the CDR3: TGTGCCAGCAGTGAGGTCGGGACAGGGGGCTATCAGCCCCAGCATTTT.

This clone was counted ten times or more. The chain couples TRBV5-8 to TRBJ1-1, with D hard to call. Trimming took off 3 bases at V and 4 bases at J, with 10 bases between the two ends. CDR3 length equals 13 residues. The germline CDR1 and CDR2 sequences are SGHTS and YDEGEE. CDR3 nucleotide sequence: TGTGCCAGCAGCTACTCAGGTCCCACTGAAGCTTTCTTT. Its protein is CASSYSGPTEAFF.

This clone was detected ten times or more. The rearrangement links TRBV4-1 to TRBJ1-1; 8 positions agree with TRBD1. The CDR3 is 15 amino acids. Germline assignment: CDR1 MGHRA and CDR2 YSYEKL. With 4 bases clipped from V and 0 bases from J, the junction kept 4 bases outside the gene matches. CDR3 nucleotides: TGCGCCAGCAGCCGTAAGGACAGGGTGAACACTGAAGCTTTCTTT. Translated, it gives CASSRKDRVNTEAFF.

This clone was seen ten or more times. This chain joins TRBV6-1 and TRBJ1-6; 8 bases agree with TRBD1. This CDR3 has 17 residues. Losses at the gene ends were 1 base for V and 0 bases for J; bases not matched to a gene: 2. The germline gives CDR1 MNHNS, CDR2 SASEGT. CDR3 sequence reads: CASSEGTGSSYNSPLHF. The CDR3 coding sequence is TGTGCCAGCAGTGAAGGGACAGGGAGCTCCTATAATTCACCCCTCCACTTT.

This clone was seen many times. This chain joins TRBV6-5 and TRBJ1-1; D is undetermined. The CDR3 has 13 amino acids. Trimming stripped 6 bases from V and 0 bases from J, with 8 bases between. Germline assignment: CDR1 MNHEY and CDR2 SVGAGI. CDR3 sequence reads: CASSRALNTEAFF. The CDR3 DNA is TGTGCCAGCAGCCGAGCCCTGAACACTGAAGCTTTCTTT.

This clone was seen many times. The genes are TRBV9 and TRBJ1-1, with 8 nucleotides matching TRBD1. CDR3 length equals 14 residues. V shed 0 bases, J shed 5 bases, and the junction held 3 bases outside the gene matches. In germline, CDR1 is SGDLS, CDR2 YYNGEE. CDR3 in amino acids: CASSVGTGRTEAFF. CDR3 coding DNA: TGTGCCAGCAGCGTAGGGACAGGGCGAACTGAAGCTTTCTTT.

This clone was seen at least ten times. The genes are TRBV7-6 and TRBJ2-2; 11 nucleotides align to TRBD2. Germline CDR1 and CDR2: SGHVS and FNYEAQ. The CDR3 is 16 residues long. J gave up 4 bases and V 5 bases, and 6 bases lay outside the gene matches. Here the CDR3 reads CASSLLAGAGTGELFF. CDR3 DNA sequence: TGTGCCAGCAGCCTACTAGCGGGAGCGGGCACCGGGGAGCTGTTTTTT.

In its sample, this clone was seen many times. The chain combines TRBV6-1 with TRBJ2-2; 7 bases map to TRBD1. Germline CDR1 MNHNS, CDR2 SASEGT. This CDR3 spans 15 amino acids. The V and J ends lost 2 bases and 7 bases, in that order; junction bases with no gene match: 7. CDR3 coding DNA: TGTGCCAGCAGTGAAATAGGGGGCTCAGGCGGGGAGCTGTTTTTT. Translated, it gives CASSEIGGSGGELFF.

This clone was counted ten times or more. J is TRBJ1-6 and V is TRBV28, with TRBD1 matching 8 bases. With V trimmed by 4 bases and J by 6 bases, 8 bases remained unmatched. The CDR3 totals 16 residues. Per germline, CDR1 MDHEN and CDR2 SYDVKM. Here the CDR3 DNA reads TGTGCCAGCAGTTCACCCCCAGGGGGCTTTAATTCACCCCTCCACTTT. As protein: CASSSPPGGFNSPLHF.

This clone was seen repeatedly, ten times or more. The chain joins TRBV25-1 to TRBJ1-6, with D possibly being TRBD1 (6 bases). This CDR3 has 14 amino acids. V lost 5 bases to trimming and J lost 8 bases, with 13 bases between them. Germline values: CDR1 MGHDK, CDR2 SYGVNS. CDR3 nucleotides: TGTGCCAGCAGTCCCATGGGGGGGCATTCACCCCTCCACTTT. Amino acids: CASSPMGGHSPLHF. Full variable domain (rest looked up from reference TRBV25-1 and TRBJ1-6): EADIYQTPRYLVIGTGKKITLECSQTMGHDKMYWYQQDPGMELHLIHYSYGVNSTEKGDLSSESTVSRIRTEHFPLTLESARPSHTSQYLCASSPMGGHSPLHFGNGTRLTVT.

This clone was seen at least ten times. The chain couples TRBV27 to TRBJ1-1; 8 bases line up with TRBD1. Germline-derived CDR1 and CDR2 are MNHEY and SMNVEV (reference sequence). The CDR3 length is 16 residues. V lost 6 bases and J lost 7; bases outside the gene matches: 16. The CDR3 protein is CASSLDRGPQFGEAFF. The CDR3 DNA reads TGTGCCAGCAGCCTCGACAGGGGACCTCAATTCGGTGAAGCTTTCTTT.

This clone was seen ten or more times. The CDR3: CASSLNRGTNTEAFF. CDR3 DNA: TGTGCCAGCAGTTTAAATCGGGGAACGAACACTGAAGCTTTCTTT. The chain couples TRBV27 to TRBJ1-1; D uncertain. This CDR3 comprises 15 residues. V lost 2 bases and J lost 1, with 11 bases in between. Germline V gives CDR1 MNHEY, CDR2 SMNVEV (reference sequence).

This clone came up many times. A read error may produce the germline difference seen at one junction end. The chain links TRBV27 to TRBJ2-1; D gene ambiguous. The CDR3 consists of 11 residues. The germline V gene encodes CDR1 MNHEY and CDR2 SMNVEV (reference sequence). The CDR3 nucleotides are TGTGCCAGCAGTTTCTACGATGAGCAGTTCTTC. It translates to CASSFYDEQFF.

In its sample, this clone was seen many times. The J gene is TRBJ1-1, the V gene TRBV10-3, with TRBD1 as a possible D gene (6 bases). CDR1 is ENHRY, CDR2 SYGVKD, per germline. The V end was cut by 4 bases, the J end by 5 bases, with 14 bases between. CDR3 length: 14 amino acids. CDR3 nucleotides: TGTGCCATCAGTGGATTCAGGGGCGGTACTGAAGCTTTCTTT. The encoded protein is CAISGFRGGTEAFF.